The entry below gives a single TCR beta chain sequence along with its context. Its antigen remains unknown. In the same sample, other DNA sequences code for this CDR3. A multiplex PCR was run with 60 Vbeta primers and 13 Jbeta primers. TCRdb keeps only in-frame clones here, not all; method: immunoSEQ multiplex PCR. This sample has 100,000 to 150,000 clones, with about 8.5% found just once. This entry is derived from a study of cytomegalovirus exposure and HLA in healthy donors. Study-level points and caveats: The authors later found HLA-associated TCR beta chains more clonally expanded than equally common others. Presence/absence analyses took donor sequencing depth as roughly uniform. Common viral pathogens (according to a later analysis) appeared linked to several of the most significant clusters. Only CMV serostatus was available as immune exposure information.

Looked up from germline, CDR1 is MDHEN and CDR2 is SYDVKM. The CDR3 has 13 amino acids. V lost 9 bases and J lost 0; bases outside the gene matches: 2. The sequenced sample was PBMCs. V usage is TRBV28 and J usage is TRBJ1-1, with 9 bases fitting TRBD1. This TCR derives from a man aged 35 to 55 in good health and CMV-seronegative. In DNA form, the CDR3 reads TGTGCCAGGGGACAGGGCCTGAACACTGAAGCTTTCTTT. This codes for CARGQGLNTEAFF. Variable domain in full (rest from reference TRBV28 and TRBJ1-1): DVKVTQSSRYLVKRTGEKVFLECVQDMDHENMFWYRQDPGLGLRLIYFSYDVKMKEKGDIPEGYSVSREKKERFSLILESASTNQTSMYLCARGQGLNTEAFFGQGTRLTVV.